What follows describes a single TCR beta chain. Its target is unknown. The sample originates from a study of CD8 T cells in ankylosing spondylitis. Overall study findings and caveats: Within ankylosing spondylitis blood, a TCR beta motif made up of fewer than ten highly homologous variants appeared to be characteristic. As reported, disease-linked clones showed significant enrichment in matched ankylosing spondylitis synovial fluid.

The CDR3 sequence is 13 residues long. Trimming took 3 bases from V and 9 from J, leaving 12 bases between them. The authors made TCR beta libraries by quantitative 5'-RACE with molecular barcodes. A single record per CDR3 protein comes from TCRdb applying MiXCR to the 5' RACE reads. The sample carries around 480,000 distinct CDR3 sequences, approximately 17% recorded once. The sample comprised blood, either unsorted or a sorted T cell fraction (not recorded which). This TCR was sampled from a male donor with ankylosing spondylitis. V usage is TRBV12-3 or TRBV12-4 and J usage is TRBJ2-1; no reliable D call. The DNA for the CDR3 is TGTGCCAGCAGTTTCGGCCCCTACGGTGAGCAGTTCTTC. This translates into CASSFGPYGEQFF.